Below are 23 T cell receptor beta chains sequenced from a single sample in a study of blood T cell repertoires in COVID-19. Sequenced by immunoSEQ multiplex PCR; TCRdb stores in-frame clones only, minus some. The sample has approximately 230,000 clones; 86% are singletons. The sequencing input was peripheral blood. All receptors come from a man aged 25 to 40 who had recovered from COVID-19.

This chain links TRBV4-3 with TRBJ1-2; D ambiguous. V lost 1 base, J lost 2 bases, and 14 bases lay in between. Germline loops: CDR1 LGHNA, CDR2 YSLEER. The CDR3 loop spans 16 amino acids. CDR3 residues: CASSQGRFSGNYGYTF. In DNA, the CDR3 is TGCGCCAGCAGCCAAGGGCGGTTTTCGGGGAACTATGGCTACACCTTC.

The chain has TRBV19 and TRBJ1-5; 10 bases line up with TRBD1. Germline V gives CDR1 LNHDA, CDR2 SQIVND (reference sequence). The CDR3 covers 15 residues. The trim removed 1 base at V and 7 bases at J, leaving 4 bases unmatched. The CDR3 region is CASSIVGTGDQPQHF. The DNA of the CDR3 is TGTGCCAGTAGTATAGTAGGGACAGGGGACCAGCCCCAGCATTTT.

The chain is built from TRBV7-9 and TRBJ1-4; 9 bases fit TRBD1. This CDR3 comprises 14 residues. CDR1 and CDR2 from the germline V gene are SEHNR and FQNEAQ (reference sequence). J was trimmed by 8 bases and V by 4 bases; bases with no gene match: 5. The CDR3 loop reads CASSSQGAGEKLFF. DNA for the CDR3: TGTGCCAGCAGCTCACAGGGGGCGGGAGAAAAACTGTTTTTT.

The chain links TRBV23-1 to TRBJ2-7; 7 nucleotides agree with TRBD1. TRBV23-1 is an ORF for which the function is uncertain. The CDR3 has 15 residues. Trimming took 2 bases from V and 0 from J; bases not matched to a gene: 4. CDR3 coding DNA: TGCGCCAGCAGTCAAGAGGCAGGGGGCTCCTACGAGCAGTACTTC. Translating it yields CASSQEAGGSYEQYF.

The chain links TRBV3-1 (or the pseudogene TRBV3-2) to TRBJ2-7; perhaps TRBD2 as D (6 bases). Germline V gene data show CDR1 as LGHDT and CDR2 as YNNKEL (reference sequence). Trimming removed 4 bases at V and 0 bases at J, with 10 bases between. The CDR3 loop spans 14 amino acids. The CDR3 sequence: CASSRGDSSYEQYF. Written as DNA, the CDR3 is TGTGCCAGCAGCCGGGGGGACTCCTCCTACGAGCAGTACTTC.

The chain joins TRBV6-5 to TRBJ1-2; 8 bases are shared with TRBD1. CDR3 length equals 12 residues. Germline-derived CDR1 and CDR2 are MNHEY and SVGAGI. Trimming took 6 bases from V and 8 from J; bases not matched to a gene: 5. The CDR3 nucleotides read TGTGCCAGCAGCCTGGGACAGGCCGGCTACACCTTC. Translated: CASSLGQAGYTF.

The chain recombines TRBV7-2 with TRBJ1-2; 8 positions agree with TRBD1. J lost 5 bases, V lost 4 bases, and 3 bases had no gene match. This CDR3 has 13 amino acids. Looked up from germline, CDR1 is SGHTA and CDR2 is FQGNSA. CDR3 sequence (DNA): TGTGCCAGCAGCTCGGGACAGGTATATGGCTACACCTTC. The encoded protein is CASSSGQVYGYTF.

The rearrangement joins TRBV23-1 to TRBJ2-5; 9 positions agree with TRBD2. TRBV23-1 is classed as an ORF, of uncertain function. The junction had 14 bases not matched to a gene; V was cut back by 6 bases and J by 0 bases. The CDR3 length is 18 residues. Written as DNA, the CDR3 is TGCGCCAGCAGCTCCGGGACTAGCCCTGAAAGTCACCAAGAGACCCAGTACTTC. It codes for CASSSGTSPESHQETQYF.

This sequence joins TRBV11-2 and TRBJ2-7; 7 bases are shared with TRBD1. The CDR3 has 15 amino acids. Germline-derived CDR1 and CDR2 are SGHAT and FQNNGV. V shed 5 bases and J 0 bases; nucleotides not matched to a gene: 7. CDR3 nucleotides: TGTGCCAGCAGCATCAGGGGGATGAGCTCCTACGAGCAGTACTTC. Translated, it gives CASSIRGMSSYEQYF.

The J gene is TRBJ1-6, the V gene TRBV9; TRBD1 aligns across 8 bases. CDR1 SGDLS and CDR2 YYNGEE come from the germline V gene. V lost 3 bases to trimming and J lost 13 bases; unmatched junction nucleotides: 12. The CDR3 runs 15 residues. CDR3 loop: CASSAHSTGDKPLHF. The CDR3 DNA reads TGTGCCAGCAGCGCCCATTCGACAGGGGATAAGCCCCTCCACTTT.

CDR3 sequence: CASTLQGANTGELFF. CDR3 DNA: TGTGCCAGTACCCTACAGGGGGCGAACACCGGGGAGCTGTTTTTT. V gene TRBV19 combines with J gene TRBJ2-2, with TRBD1 matching 8 bases. The germline gives CDR1 LNHDA, CDR2 SQIVND (reference sequence). This CDR3 region has 15 residues. V shed 7 bases, J shed 0 bases, and the junction held 4 bases outside the gene matches.

This chain links TRBV11-2 with TRBJ1-2, with TRBD1 as a possible D gene (5 bases). Germline values: CDR1 SGHAT, CDR2 FQNNGV. V dropped 0 bases and J dropped 4 bases, with 12 bases sitting between them. There are 15 residues in the CDR3. The CDR3 nucleotides are TGTGCCAGCAGCTTAGACAGGGTTCTTCCCTATGGCTACACCTTC. Protein sequence: CASSLDRVLPYGYTF.

In its sample, this clone was seen a few times. V gene TRBV2 combines with J gene TRBJ2-5; TRBD1 might be the D (6 bases). The V end was cut by 11 bases, the J end by 2 bases, with 12 bases between. From germline, CDR1 is SNHLY and CDR2 FYNNEI. The CDR3 extends over 12 amino acids. CDR3 in DNA: TGTGCCGTTCCAGGGGAGCAAGAGACCCAGTACTTC. Its translation is CAVPGEQETQYF. The entire variable domain, with the rest obtained from reference TRBV2 and TRBJ2-5, is as follows: EPEVTQTPSHQVTQMGQEVILRCVPISNHLYFYWYRQILGQKVEFLVSFYNNEISEKSEIFDDQFSVERPDGSNFTLKIRSTKLEDSAMYFCAVPGEQETQYFGPGTRLLVL.

The chain combines TRBV10-2 with TRBJ1-2; D is unclear. Trimming removed 5 bases at V and 5 bases at J, with 15 bases between. CDR3 length: 14 amino acids. Germline V lookup: CDR1 WSHSY, CDR2 SAAADI. CDR3 loop: CASSLGPGLYGYTF. The CDR3 DNA reads TGCGCCAGCAGTCTTGGTCCAGGACTATATGGCTACACCTTC.

The chain couples TRBV19 to TRBJ2-3; D is possibly TRBD1 (6 bases). Germline values: CDR1 LNHDA, CDR2 SQIVND (reference sequence). Trimming removed 2 bases at V and 4 bases at J, with 13 bases between. This CDR3 has 15 residues. The CDR3 DNA sequence: TGTGCCAGTAGTATACGTAGAGCAGGGGCAGATACGCAGTATTTT. It translates to CASSIRRAGADTQYF.

This chain connects TRBV27 to TRBJ2-3, with TRBD2 as a possible D gene (6 bases). CDR1 is MNHEY and CDR2 is SMNVEV in the germline V gene (reference sequence). Trimming removed 7 bases from V and 4 bases from J, with 15 bases in between. The CDR3 spans 14 residues. The chain's CDR3 is CASTQAGISDTQYF. CDR3 nucleotide sequence: TGTGCCAGCACCCAGGCGGGGATATCAGATACGCAGTATTTT.

The chain joins TRBV24-1 to TRBJ2-1, with a tentative D call TRBD2 (5 bases). Germline V gives CDR1 KGHDR, CDR2 SFDVKD. The V and J ends lost 3 bases and 0 bases respectively, with 8 bases between them. This CDR3 has 15 residues. The CDR3 protein is CATSDERSSYNEQFF. The CDR3 DNA sequence: TGTGCCACCAGTGATGAGCGGAGCTCCTACAATGAGCAGTTCTTC.

V is TRBV19 and J is TRBJ1-2; 7 nucleotides align to TRBD1. Looked up from germline, CDR1 is LNHDA and CDR2 is SQIVND (reference sequence). V trimming: 0 bases; J trimming: 3 bases; junction bases outside the gene matches: 7. The CDR3 contains 16 residues. This CDR3 is CASSIEMGQSHYGYTF. In nucleotides, the CDR3 is TGTGCCAGTAGTATAGAAATGGGACAGTCCCACTATGGCTACACCTTC.

The chain couples TRBV29-1 to TRBJ1-1; D unresolved. The CDR3 has 18 residues. The V gene lost 1 base and the J gene lost 1 base, with 22 bases spanning the gap. The germline V gene has CDR1 SQVTM and CDR2 ANQGSEA. In DNA form, the CDR3 reads TGCAGCGTTGAAGTACTCCGAGGGTTATCGCACTGGAACACTGAAGCTTTCTTT. Translation: CSVEVLRGLSHWNTEAFF.

The chain combines TRBV13 with TRBJ2-7, with D perhaps TRBD1 (5 bases). Germline V gene sequence: CDR1 PRHDT, CDR2 FYEKMQ (reference sequence). This CDR3 contains 15 residues. The germline V and J ends were trimmed by 2 bases and 2 bases, with 13 bases remaining between them. The CDR3 region is CASSLNARVTYEQYF. The CDR3 DNA sequence: TGTGCCAGCAGCTTAAATGCCAGGGTAACCTACGAGCAGTACTTC. Combining the CDR3 with reference TRBV13 and TRBJ2-7 gives the whole variable domain AAGVIQSPRHLIKEKRETATLKCYPIPRHDTVYWYQQGPGQDPQFLISFYEKMQSDKGSIPDRFSAQQFSDYHSELNMSSLELGDSALYFCASSLNARVTYEQYFGPGTRLTVT.

The gene calls are TRBV29-1 and TRBJ2-5, with 12 bases aligning to TRBD1. Trimming took 7 bases from V and 0 from J; bases not matched to a gene: 6. Germline CDR1 reads SQVTM; CDR2 reads ANQGSEA. There are 15 residues in the CDR3. The CDR3 region is CSDAGDRGHQETQYF. CDR3 nucleotide sequence: TGCAGCGACGCCGGGGACAGGGGGCACCAAGAGACCCAGTACTTC.

The CDR3 protein is CASSAGAEHEQYF. The CDR3, as DNA: TGCGCCAGCAGCGCAGGGGCGGAACACGAGCAGTACTTC. The V call is TRBV5-1, the J call TRBJ2-7; a possible D gene is TRBD1 (6 bases). Trimming removed 4 bases at V and 5 bases at J, with 13 bases between. This CDR3 region has 13 residues. Looked up from germline, CDR1 is SGHRS and CDR2 is YFSETQ.

The count of this clone is one. V usage is TRBV21-1 and J usage is TRBJ2-2; no DNA check was done on the table's D call, TRBD1. TRBV21-1 is flagged as a pseudogene. The length of the CDR3 is 17 residues. The DNA of the CDR3 is TGTGCCAGCAGCTCACAGGGACAGGCCGGTGGCACCGGGGAGCTGTTTTTT. Its protein is CASSSQGQAGGTGELFF.